The present T cell receptor beta chain was sequenced within a study of blood T cell repertoires in COVID-19. Adults between about 18 and 89 years of age took part from 24 US areas. The CDR3 spans 14 residues. The germline V and J ends were trimmed by 1 base and 11 bases, with 18 bases remaining between them. In germline, CDR1 is SGHNT, CDR2 YYREEE (reference sequence). Authors' data handling: Reference gene primers were amplified, and this amplification served to estimate nucleated cell counts. This table comes from immunoSEQ multiplex PCR, and its TCRdb copy is limited to in-frame clones, with some not included. V, J and clone size reflect that table, while D and trimming were determined from the DNA. The repertoire has under 300,000 clones, 88% of them found once; the top ten carry 3%.

This receptor was taken from a woman in her forties or fifties who had recovered from COVID-19. The V call is TRBV5-4, the J call TRBJ1-1, with D tentatively TRBD1 (6 bases). The sequencing input was PBMCs or T cells enriched from blood (not recorded which). In DNA, the CDR3 is TGTGCCAGCAGCTTGCAGGGTAGCGGGGGCGCGGCTTTCTTT. Its translation is CASSLQGSGGAAFF.